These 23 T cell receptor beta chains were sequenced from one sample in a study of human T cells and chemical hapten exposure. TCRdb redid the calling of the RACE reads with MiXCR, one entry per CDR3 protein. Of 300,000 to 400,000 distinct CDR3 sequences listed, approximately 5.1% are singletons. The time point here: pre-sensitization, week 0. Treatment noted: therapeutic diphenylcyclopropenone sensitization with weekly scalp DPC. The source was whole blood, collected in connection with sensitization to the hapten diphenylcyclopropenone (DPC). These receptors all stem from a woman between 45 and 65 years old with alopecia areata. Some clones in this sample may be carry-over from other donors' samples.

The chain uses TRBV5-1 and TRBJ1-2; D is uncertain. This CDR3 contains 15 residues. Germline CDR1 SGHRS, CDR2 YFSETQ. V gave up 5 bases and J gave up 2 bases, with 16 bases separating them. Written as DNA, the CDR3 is TGCGCCAGCAGACGGACCGGGAGCACAAACTATGGCTACACCTTC. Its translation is CASRRTGSTNYGYTF.

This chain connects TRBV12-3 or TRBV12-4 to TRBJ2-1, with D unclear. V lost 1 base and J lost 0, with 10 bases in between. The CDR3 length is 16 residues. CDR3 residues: CASSLGIQSSYNEQFF. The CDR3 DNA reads TGTGCCAGCAGTTTAGGGATCCAGAGCTCCTACAATGAGCAGTTCTTC.

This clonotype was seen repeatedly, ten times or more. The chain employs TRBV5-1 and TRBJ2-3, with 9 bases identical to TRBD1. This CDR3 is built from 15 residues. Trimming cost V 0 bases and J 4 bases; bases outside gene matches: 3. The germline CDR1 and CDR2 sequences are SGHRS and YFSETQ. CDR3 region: CASSLGDREADTQYF. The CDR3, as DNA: TGCGCCAGCAGCTTGGGGGACAGGGAGGCAGATACGCAGTATTTT.

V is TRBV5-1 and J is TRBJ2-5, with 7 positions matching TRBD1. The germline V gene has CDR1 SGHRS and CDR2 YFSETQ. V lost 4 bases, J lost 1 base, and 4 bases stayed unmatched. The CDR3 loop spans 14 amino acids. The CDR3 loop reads CASSVTGAQETQYF. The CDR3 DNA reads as TGCGCCAGCAGCGTTACAGGGGCCCAAGAGACCCAGTACTTC. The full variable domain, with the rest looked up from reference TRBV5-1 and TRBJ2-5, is KAGVTQTPRYLIKTRGQQVTLSCSPISGHRSVSWYQQTPGQGLQFLFEYFSETQRNKGNFPGRFSGRQFSNSRSEMNVSTLELGDSALYLCASSVTGAQETQYFGPGTRLLVL.

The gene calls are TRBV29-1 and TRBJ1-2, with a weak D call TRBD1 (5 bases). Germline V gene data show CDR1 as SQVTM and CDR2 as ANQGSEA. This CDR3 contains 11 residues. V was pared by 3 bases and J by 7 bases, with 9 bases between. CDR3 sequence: CSVDSGGGYTF. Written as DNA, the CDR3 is TGCAGCGTTGATAGCGGGGGTGGCTACACCTTC.

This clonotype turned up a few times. CDR3 loop: CSVDFEIGNEQFF. CDR3 coding DNA: TGCAGCGTTGATTTTGAGATCGGCAATGAGCAGTTCTTC. The V gene is TRBV29-1, the J gene TRBJ2-1; D is ambiguous. Per the germline V gene, CDR1 is SQVTM and CDR2 is ANQGSEA. The CDR3 is 13 amino acids. Deletions cut 3 bases from V and 6 bases from J, with 12 bases between.

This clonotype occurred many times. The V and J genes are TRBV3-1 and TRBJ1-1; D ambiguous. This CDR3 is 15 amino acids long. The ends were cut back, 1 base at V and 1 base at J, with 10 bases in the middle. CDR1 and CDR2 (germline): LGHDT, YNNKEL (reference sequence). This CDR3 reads CASSQGHMSNTEAFF. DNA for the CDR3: TGTGCCAGCAGCCAAGGTCACATGTCGAACACTGAAGCTTTCTTT.

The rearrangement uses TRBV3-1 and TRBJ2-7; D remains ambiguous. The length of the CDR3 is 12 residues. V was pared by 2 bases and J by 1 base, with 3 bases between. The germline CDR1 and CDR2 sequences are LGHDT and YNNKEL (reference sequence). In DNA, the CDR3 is TGTGCCAGCAGCCAAAGGTCCTACGAGCAGTACTTC. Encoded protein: CASSQRSYEQYF.

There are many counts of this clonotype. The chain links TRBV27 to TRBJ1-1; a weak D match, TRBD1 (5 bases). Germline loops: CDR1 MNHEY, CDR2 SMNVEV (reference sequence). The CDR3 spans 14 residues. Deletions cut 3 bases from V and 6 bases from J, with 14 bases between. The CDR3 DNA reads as TGTGCCAGCAGTTTCCGGGGGACTACTGCTGAAGCTTTCTTT. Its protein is CASSFRGTTAEAFF.

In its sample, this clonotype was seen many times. The DNA of the CDR3 is TGTGCCAGCAGCCCCGGGACAGGGGACGAGCAGTACTTC. It codes for CASSPGTGDEQYF. V gene TRBV7-9 combines with J gene TRBJ2-7; 10 positions match TRBD1. Trimming cost V 5 bases and J 5 bases; bases outside gene matches: 3. The CDR3 contains 13 residues. The V gene's germline CDR1 is SEHNR and CDR2 FQNEAQ (reference sequence). Full variable domain (missing parts from reference TRBV7-9 and TRBJ2-7): DTGVSQNPRHKITKRGQNVTFRCDPISEHNRLYWYRQTLGQGPEFLTYFQNEAQLEKSRLLSDRFSAERPKGSFSTLEIQRTEQGDSAMYLCASSPGTGDEQYFGPGTRLTVT.

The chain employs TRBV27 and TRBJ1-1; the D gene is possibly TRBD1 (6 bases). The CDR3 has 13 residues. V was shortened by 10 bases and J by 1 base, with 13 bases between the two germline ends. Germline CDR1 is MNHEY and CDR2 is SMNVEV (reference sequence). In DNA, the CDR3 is TGTGCCACCAGGACGGGGGCGAACACTGAAGCTTTCTTT. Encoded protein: CATRTGANTEAFF.

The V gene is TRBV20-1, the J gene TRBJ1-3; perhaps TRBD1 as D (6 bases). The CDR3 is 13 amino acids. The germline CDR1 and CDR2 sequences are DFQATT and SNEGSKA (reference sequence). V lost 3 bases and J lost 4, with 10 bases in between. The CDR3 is CSASTGFGNTIYF. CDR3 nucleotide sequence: TGCAGTGCTAGTACAGGGTTCGGAAACACCATATATTTT.

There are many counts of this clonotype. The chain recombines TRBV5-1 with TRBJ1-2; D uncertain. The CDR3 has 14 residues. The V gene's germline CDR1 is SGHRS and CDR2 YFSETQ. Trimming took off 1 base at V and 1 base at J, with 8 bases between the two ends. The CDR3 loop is CASSLMTDNYGYTF. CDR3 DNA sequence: TGCGCCAGCAGCTTGATGACCGATAACTATGGCTACACCTTC.

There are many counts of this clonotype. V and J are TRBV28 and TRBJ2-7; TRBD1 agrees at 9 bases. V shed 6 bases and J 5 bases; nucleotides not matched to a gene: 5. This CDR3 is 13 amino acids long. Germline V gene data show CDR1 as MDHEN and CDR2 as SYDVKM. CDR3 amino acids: CASSLDRGHEQYF. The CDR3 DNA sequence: TGTGCCAGCAGCCTGGACAGGGGCCACGAGCAGTACTTC.

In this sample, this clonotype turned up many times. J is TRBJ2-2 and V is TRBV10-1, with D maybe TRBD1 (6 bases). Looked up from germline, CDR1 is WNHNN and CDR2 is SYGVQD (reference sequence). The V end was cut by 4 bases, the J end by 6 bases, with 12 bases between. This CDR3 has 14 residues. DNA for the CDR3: TGCGCCAGCAGTGTTAACAGGGTCCCCGGGGAGCTGTTTTTT. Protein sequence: CASSVNRVPGELFF.

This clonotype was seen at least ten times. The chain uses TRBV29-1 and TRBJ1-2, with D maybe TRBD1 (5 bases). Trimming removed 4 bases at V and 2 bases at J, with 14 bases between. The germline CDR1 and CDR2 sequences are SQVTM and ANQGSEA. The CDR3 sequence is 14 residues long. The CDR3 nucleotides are TGCAGCGTTGGTCGTGAGGGGATAAACTATGGCTACACCTTC. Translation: CSVGREGINYGYTF.

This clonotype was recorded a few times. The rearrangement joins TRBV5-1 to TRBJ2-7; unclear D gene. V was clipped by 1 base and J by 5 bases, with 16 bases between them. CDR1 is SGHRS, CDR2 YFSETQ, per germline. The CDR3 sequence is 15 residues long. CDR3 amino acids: CASSLLSLPHNEQYF. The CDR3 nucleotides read TGCGCCAGCAGCTTGCTCTCTTTACCCCACAACGAGCAGTACTTC.

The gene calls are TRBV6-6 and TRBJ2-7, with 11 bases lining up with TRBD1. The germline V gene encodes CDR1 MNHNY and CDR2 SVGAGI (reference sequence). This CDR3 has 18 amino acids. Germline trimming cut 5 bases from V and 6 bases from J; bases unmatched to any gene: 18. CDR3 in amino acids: CASSGQGARGSGSFEQYF. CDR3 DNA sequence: TGTGCCAGCAGTGGACAGGGGGCGAGAGGAAGCGGGAGCTTCGAGCAGTACTTC.

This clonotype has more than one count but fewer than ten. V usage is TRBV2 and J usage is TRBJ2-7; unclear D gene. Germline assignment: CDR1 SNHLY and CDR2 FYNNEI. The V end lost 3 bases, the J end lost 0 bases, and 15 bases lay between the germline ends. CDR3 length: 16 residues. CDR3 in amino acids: CASSDPDVPDSYEQYF. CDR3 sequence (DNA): TGTGCCAGCAGTGACCCGGACGTCCCGGACTCCTACGAGCAGTACTTC.

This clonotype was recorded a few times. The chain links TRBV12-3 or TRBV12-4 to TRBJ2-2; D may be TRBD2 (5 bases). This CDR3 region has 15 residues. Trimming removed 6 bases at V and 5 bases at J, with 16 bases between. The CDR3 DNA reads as TGTGCCAGCAGCAGCTCGGGGATGGTTACCGGGGAGCTGTTTTTT. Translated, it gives CASSSSGMVTGELFF.

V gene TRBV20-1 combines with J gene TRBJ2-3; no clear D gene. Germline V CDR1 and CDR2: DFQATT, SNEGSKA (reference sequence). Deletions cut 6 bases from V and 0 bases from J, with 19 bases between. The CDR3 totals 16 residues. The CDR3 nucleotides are TGCAGTGCCCCCAACTACTACTCTATTAGCACAGATACGCAGTATTTT. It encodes CSAPNYYSISTDTQYF.

The CDR3 DNA sequence: TGTGCCAGCAGCTTAGCCGGCGCGGGGGGGAGTACGCAGTATTTT. Translated: CASSLAGAGGSTQYF. The chain links TRBV7-2 to TRBJ2-3; 9 bases agree with TRBD2. V was clipped by 0 bases and J by 8 bases; unmatched bases: 6. Germline CDR1 SGHTA, CDR2 FQGNSA. This CDR3 has 15 amino acids.

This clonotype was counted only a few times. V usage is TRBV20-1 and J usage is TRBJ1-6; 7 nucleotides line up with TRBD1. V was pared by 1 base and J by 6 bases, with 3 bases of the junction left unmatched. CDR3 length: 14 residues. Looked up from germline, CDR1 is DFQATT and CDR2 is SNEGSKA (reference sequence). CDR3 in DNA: TGCAGTGCTAGAGCCGGGACAGCTAATTCACCCCTCCACTTT. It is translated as CSARAGTANSPLHF.